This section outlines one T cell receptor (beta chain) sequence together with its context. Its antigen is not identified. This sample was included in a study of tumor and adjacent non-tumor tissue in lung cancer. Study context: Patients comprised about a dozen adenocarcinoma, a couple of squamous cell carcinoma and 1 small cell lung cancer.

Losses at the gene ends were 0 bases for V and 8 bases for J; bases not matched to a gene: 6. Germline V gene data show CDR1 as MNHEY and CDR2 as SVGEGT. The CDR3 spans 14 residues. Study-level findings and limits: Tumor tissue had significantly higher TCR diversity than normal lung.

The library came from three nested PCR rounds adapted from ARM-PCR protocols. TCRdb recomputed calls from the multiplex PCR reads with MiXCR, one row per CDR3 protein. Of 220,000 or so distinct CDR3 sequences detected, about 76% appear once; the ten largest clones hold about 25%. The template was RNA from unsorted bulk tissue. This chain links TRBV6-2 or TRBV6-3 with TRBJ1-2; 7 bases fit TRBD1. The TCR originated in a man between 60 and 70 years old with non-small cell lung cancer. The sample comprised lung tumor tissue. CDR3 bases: TGTGCCAGCAGTTACTCTCCAACAGGGGAGGGCTACACCTTC. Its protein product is CASSYSPTGEGYTF.